One and the same sample provided the 27 T cell receptor beta chains below, sequenced in a study of read filtering for tumor transcriptome and immune sequencing (dated by TCRdb to 2018 to 2021). The data were produced on an Illumina HiSeq 4000. Starting from 400 to 450 ng RNA, TCR libraries were constructed with the Immunoverse kit using molecular barcoded adaptors that cover the alpha/delta and beta/gamma chains. TCRdb's own reprocessing of the public reads used fastp at Q25 and MiXCR and kept productive beta chains. One record per CDR3 amino acid sequence lists the most common genes and DNA. The sample table holds 100,000 to 150,000 distinct CDR3 sequences, of which around 13% were seen once. The top ten hold roughly 7.6% of the sample. Material for sequencing was a population of CD138-negative cells sorted from bone marrow. This sample's cell subset or site label indicates: bone marrow mononuclear cells depleted of CD138+ plasma/myeloma cells by negative magnetic selection. The receptors come from a donor at least 40 years old with multiple myeloma.

This clonotype showed up just a few times. A much larger clone is a single base away; this may be a read error. The rearrangement uses TRBV6-2 or TRBV6-3 and TRBJ2-1; weak D call: TRBD2 (6 bases). There are 15 residues in the CDR3. Per germline, CDR1 MNHEY and CDR2 SVGEGT. The DNA for the CDR3 is TGTGCCGGCAGTTGGGGACTGGGCCGTTGGAATGAGCAGTTCTTC. Encoded protein: CAGSWGLGRWNEQFF.

In this sample, this clonotype turned up many times. The rearrangement uses TRBV7-9 and TRBJ1-5, with no clear D. Germline CDR1 reads SEHNR; CDR2 reads FQNEAQ (reference sequence). The CDR3 extends over 12 amino acids. The V and J ends lost 1 base and 7 bases respectively, with 5 bases between them. In nucleotides, the CDR3 is TGTGCCAGCAGCTTAGTTGACCAGCCCCAGCATTTT. Amino acids: CASSLVDQPQHF. Complete variable domain (other parts from reference TRBV7-9 and TRBJ1-5): DTGVSQNPRHKITKRGQNVTFRCDPISEHNRLYWYRQTLGQGPEFLTYFQNEAQLEKSRLLSDRFSAERPKGSFSTLEIQRTEQGDSAMYLCASSLVDQPQHFGDGTRLSIL.

Many counts were recorded for this clonotype. The chain carries TRBV6-1 and TRBJ2-3, with 14 bases matching TRBD2. This CDR3 has 17 residues. J was trimmed by 4 bases and V by 3 bases; bases with no gene match: 6. CDR1 MNHNS and CDR2 SASEGT come from the germline V gene. The CDR3 region has the DNA TGTGCCAGCAGTGACGGGGGGACTAGCGGGAGACCAGATACGCAGTATTTT. Protein sequence: CASSDGGTSGRPDTQYF.

This clonotype was observed at least ten times. The chain is built from TRBV19 and TRBJ1-1, with TRBD1 as a possible D gene (6 bases). Trimming shortened V by 1 base and J by 2 bases, and 11 bases separated the two germline ends. CDR1 and CDR2 from the germline V gene are LNHDA and SQIVND (reference sequence). The CDR3 has 15 amino acids. The chain's CDR3 is CASSIGGRSNTEAFF. CDR3 bases: TGTGCCAGTAGTATAGGGGGGCGAAGTAACACTGAAGCTTTCTTT. The full variable domain, with the rest looked up from reference TRBV19 and TRBJ1-1, is DGGITQSPKYLFRKEGQNVTLSCEQNLNHDAMYWYRQDPGQGLRLIYYSQIVNDFQKGDIAEGYSVSREKKESFPLTVTSAQKNPTAFYLCASSIGGRSNTEAFFGQGTRLTVV.

This clonotype was counted at least ten times. This chain links TRBV15 with TRBJ2-3; D is perhaps TRBD2 (5 bases). The germline V gene encodes CDR1 LNHNV and CDR2 YYDKDF (reference sequence). This CDR3 contains 15 residues. V was clipped by 0 bases and J by 7 bases, with 14 bases between them. CDR3 in amino acids: CATSRDLGSVNTQYF. CDR3 nucleotide sequence: TGTGCCACCAGCAGAGATCTCGGTAGCGTGAATACGCAGTATTTT.

In this sample, this clonotype turned up many times. The chain carries TRBV25-1 and TRBJ2-7; D tentatively fits TRBD1 or TRBD2 (6 bases each). Looked up from germline, CDR1 is MGHDK and CDR2 is SYGVNS. The ends were cut back, 8 bases at V and 4 bases at J, with 12 bases in the middle. This CDR3 has 12 residues. The CDR3 DNA reads as TGTGCCAGCGCTTCGGGGGCTTACGAGCAGTACTTC. It specifies CASASGAYEQYF.

This clonotype showed up many times. The chain employs TRBV9 and TRBJ2-1, with 11 bases that match TRBD2. J lost 3 bases, V lost 0 bases, and 2 bases had no gene match. The CDR3 has 16 residues. Germline V gene data show CDR1 as SGDLS and CDR2 as YYNGEE. This CDR3 reads CASSVVGTSGYNEQFF. CDR3 in DNA: TGTGCCAGCAGCGTAGTAGGGACTAGCGGCTACAATGAGCAGTTCTTC.

The V and J genes are TRBV2 and TRBJ2-3; TRBD2 is a possible D gene (6 bases). Trimming took off 6 bases at V and 3 bases at J, with 16 bases between the two ends. The CDR3 loop spans 15 amino acids. From germline, CDR1 is SNHLY and CDR2 FYNNEI. CDR3 protein: CASRKAGRETDTQYF. The CDR3 DNA sequence: TGTGCCAGCAGGAAGGCGGGACGGGAAACAGATACGCAGTATTTT.

The CDR3 sequence: CASSPRDRDHGYTF. The CDR3 DNA reads TGTGCCAGCAGCCCCCGGGACAGGGATCATGGCTACACCTTC. The rearrangement uses TRBV14 and TRBJ1-2, with 9 bases that match TRBD1. CDR3 size: 14 residues. The germline V gene has CDR1 SGHDN and CDR2 FVKESK. Germline trimming cut 4 bases from V and 6 bases from J; bases unmatched to any gene: 6.

This chain joins TRBV7-9 and TRBJ1-1; unclear D gene. Trimming took off 5 bases at V and 3 bases at J, with 10 bases between the two ends. The CDR3 runs 13 residues. In germline, CDR1 is SEHNR, CDR2 FQNEAQ (reference sequence). The DNA of the CDR3 is TGTGCCAGCAGCCCAGAGGGCCACACTGAAGCTTTCTTT. Amino acids: CASSPEGHTEAFF.

This clonotype appeared a few times. The chain has TRBV5-1 and TRBJ2-2, with TRBD2 as a possible D gene (5 bases). V was clipped by 0 bases and J by 1 base, with 13 bases between them. CDR3 length: 17 residues. CDR1 is SGHRS and CDR2 is YFSETQ in the germline V gene. The DNA for the CDR3 is TGCGCCAGCAGCTTGGTTGGGTCTAGCAGGAACACCGGGGAGCTGTTTTTT. Its translation is CASSLVGSSRNTGELFF.

This clonotype came up many times. V usage is TRBV4-1 and J usage is TRBJ2-1, with TRBD2 matching 12 bases. The germline gives CDR1 MGHRA, CDR2 YSYEKL. This CDR3 spans 16 amino acids. Trimming removed 1 base from V and 7 bases from J; junction bases left unmatched: 5. The CDR3: CASSQAVGTSGNEQFF. The CDR3 DNA reads as TGCGCCAGCAGCCAAGCGGTAGGGACTAGCGGGAATGAGCAGTTCTTC.

The table lists this clonotype with many counts. V and J are TRBV5-1 and TRBJ2-7, with D perhaps given as TRBD1 or TRBD2 (6 bases each). This CDR3 spans 15 amino acids. V was pared by 0 bases and J by 5 bases, with 15 bases between. Germline V lookup: CDR1 SGHRS, CDR2 YFSETQ. The CDR3 nucleotides read TGCGCCAGCAGCTTGGATAGGGGGGCAGCTAACGAGCAGTACTTC. It yields the protein CASSLDRGAANEQYF.

The table lists this clonotype with a count of one. One end of the junction is discordant with germline, which a read error may explain. CDR3 nucleotide sequence: TGCGCCAGCAGCCATTCGGGACAGGACGCGAACAACGGGGAGCTGTTTTTT. Amino acid sequence: CASSHSGQDANNGELFF. J is TRBJ2-2 and V is TRBV4-1; 8 nucleotides line up with TRBD1. Germline values: CDR1 MGHRA, CDR2 YSYEKL. The CDR3 loop spans 17 amino acids.

This clonotype was picked up a small number of times. The rearrangement joins TRBV5-1 to TRBJ2-5; D ambiguous. The CDR3 extends over 11 amino acids. V was trimmed by 3 bases and J by 2 bases, leaving 2 bases between them. Germline V gene data show CDR1 as SGHRS and CDR2 as YFSETQ. The DNA of the CDR3 is TGCGCCAGCAGCTGGCAAGAGACCCAGTACTTC. It translates to CASSWQETQYF. The whole variable domain, filled in from reference TRBV5-1 and TRBJ2-5, reads KAGVTQTPRYLIKTRGQQVTLSCSPISGHRSVSWYQQTPGQGLQFLFEYFSETQRNKGNFPGRFSGRQFSNSRSEMNVSTLELGDSALYLCASSWQETQYFGPGTRLLVL.

This clonotype was detected ten times or more. This chain links TRBV11-2 with TRBJ2-2, with D perhaps TRBD1 or TRBD2 (6 bases each). The CDR3 length is 15 residues. Germline V lookup: CDR1 SGHAT, CDR2 FQNNGV. Trimming stripped 2 bases from V and 5 bases from J, with 12 bases between. The DNA for the CDR3 is TGTGCCAGCAGCTTATTCCAGGGGAGGACCGGGGAGCTGTTTTTT. Its translation is CASSLFQGRTGELFF.

This clonotype was counted ten times or more. The rearrangement joins TRBV20-1 to TRBJ2-5, with 9 positions matching TRBD2. V dropped 1 base and J dropped 5; count of bases not matched to a gene: 5. Germline CDR1 is DFQATT and CDR2 is SNEGSKA (reference sequence). The CDR3 consists of 14 residues. CDR3 in amino acids: CSARAAGGFETQYF. DNA of the CDR3: TGCAGTGCTAGAGCGGCGGGAGGGTTCGAGACCCAGTACTTC.

The gene calls are TRBV11-2 and TRBJ1-2; no clear D. The CDR3 has 15 residues. Per germline, CDR1 SGHAT and CDR2 FQNNGV. V lost 7 bases and J lost 7, with 22 bases in between. This CDR3 reads CASTDPRVAQVGYTF. CDR3 in DNA: TGTGCCAGCACCGATCCCCGGGTGGCCCAGGTTGGCTACACCTTC.

This clonotype was recorded at least ten times. As DNA, the CDR3 is TGTGCCAGCAGGGCAGTTACCGGGGAGCTGTTTTTT. The encoded protein is CASRAVTGELFF. This rearrangement joins TRBV12-3 or TRBV12-4 to TRBJ2-2, with no clear D. The CDR3 loop spans 12 amino acids. The V gene lost 6 bases and the J gene lost 5 bases, with 7 bases spanning the gap.

This clonotype was observed many times. This chain links TRBV11-2 with TRBJ1-1; no reliable D call. Trimming cost V 5 bases and J 1 base, with 5 bases left between them. The CDR3 has 12 residues. CDR1 SGHAT and CDR2 FQNNGV come from the germline V gene. The CDR3 coding sequence is TGTGCCAGCAGCGCCCAGAACACTGAAGCTTTCTTT. This encodes CASSAQNTEAFF.

At least ten counts were recorded for this clonotype. CDR3 DNA sequence: TGTGCCAGCAGCCTGACTAGCGGGGACGAGACCCAGTACTTC. Translated: CASSLTSGDETQYF. The V gene is TRBV7-2, the J gene TRBJ2-5; 11 nucleotides align to TRBD2. V lost 5 bases, J lost 5 bases, and 4 bases stayed unmatched. This CDR3 spans 14 amino acids. Germline assignment: CDR1 SGHTA and CDR2 FQGNSA.

This clonotype was seen at least ten times. V and J are TRBV3-1 and TRBJ2-7; D unclear. CDR1 is LGHDT, CDR2 YNNKEL, per germline (reference sequence). Trimming took 0 bases from V and 2 from J, leaving 8 bases between them. There are 14 residues in the CDR3. This CDR3 is CASSQDLQPYEQYF. For the CDR3, the DNA is TGTGCCAGCAGCCAAGATCTACAGCCCTACGAGCAGTACTTC.

In this sample, this clonotype turned up a few times. CDR3 loop: CASSYFSGSTDTQYF. The CDR3, as DNA: TGTGCCAGCAGTTATTTCAGCGGGAGCACAGATACGCAGTATTTT. The chain recombines TRBV6-6 with TRBJ2-3, with D perhaps matching TRBD2 (6 bases). This CDR3 is 15 amino acids long. Trimming removed 3 bases at V and 0 bases at J, with 10 bases between. CDR1 and CDR2 from the germline V gene are MNHNY and SVGAGI (reference sequence).

This clonotype showed up many times. The J gene is TRBJ1-2, the V gene TRBV12-5; TRBD1 matches 9 bases. V dropped 3 bases and J dropped 5; count of bases not matched to a gene: 22. CDR1 and CDR2 (germline): LGHNT, FRNRAP. The CDR3 has 20 residues. CDR3 DNA: TGTGCTAGTGGTTTCATCCTGTCCCCCGTTGGGACAGGGCAACAATATGGCTACACCTTC. This gives the protein CASGFILSPVGTGQQYGYTF.

This clonotype was detected ten times or more. The CDR3 region has the DNA TGTGCCAGCAGTTTATATTCCGCCAGGGAGAACAATGAGCAGTTCTTC. Its translation is CASSLYSARENNEQFF. The chain has TRBV27 and TRBJ2-1, with D perhaps matching TRBD1 or TRBD2 (5 bases each). Trimming removed 1 base at V and 5 bases at J, with 15 bases between. Germline loops: CDR1 MNHEY, CDR2 SMNVEV (reference sequence). CDR3 length equals 16 residues.

This clonotype was observed at least ten times. This chain joins TRBV11-3 and TRBJ2-2, with unresolved D. The CDR3 is 17 amino acids. CDR1 is SGHNT, CDR2 YENEEA, per germline. V was trimmed by 5 bases and J by 7 bases, leaving 23 bases between them. CDR3 nucleotides: TGTGCCAGCAGCCCCCGCGTCCAGCCTCAACCCGGCGGGGAGCTGTTTTTT. It yields the protein CASSPRVQPQPGGELFF. Supplemented by reference TRBV11-3 and TRBJ2-2, the full variable domain reads EAGVVQSPRYKIIEKKQPVAFWCNPISGHNTLYWYLQNLGQGPELLIRYENEEAVDDSQLPKDRFSAERLKGVDSTLKIQPAELGDSAVYLCASSPRVQPQPGGELFFGEGSRLTVL.

A few counts support this clonotype. The V and J genes are TRBV29-1 and TRBJ2-1; 10 nucleotides match TRBD2. This CDR3 comprises 15 residues. Germline loops: CDR1 SQVTM, CDR2 ANQGSEA. Trimming removed 1 base from V and 6 bases from J; junction bases left unmatched: 6. CDR3 in amino acids: CSVEGSVAGGNEQFF. CDR3 nucleotide sequence: TGCAGCGTTGAAGGATCGGTAGCGGGGGGCAATGAGCAGTTCTTC.